This T cell receptor beta chain was recorded in a study of T cells in localized non-small cell lung cancer. Germline V CDR1 and CDR2: SGHRS, YFSETQ. The CDR3 contains 14 residues. Trimming removed 4 bases at V and 4 bases at J, with 11 bases between. Study-wide findings and caveats: Those with higher blood T cell density had longer overall survival. Adjacent lung was found to contain a median approximately 62 of the top 100 tumor clones. Since sequencing was restricted to only one region of the tumor, intratumor heterogeneity remains a possibility.

As regards this clone: No antigen is known for it.

The repertoire was sequenced with immunoSEQ multiplex PCR; TCRdb's copy has only in-frame clones and lacks some. The sample has about 16,000 clones; 90% are singletons. The chain is built from TRBV5-1 and TRBJ1-4; D may be TRBD1 (6 bases). This receptor was obtained from a woman aged 40-75 years with stage III lung adenocarcinoma. The sample here was peripheral blood mononuclear cells, taken before any cancer treatment. CDR3 sequence reads: CASSRDTSNEKLFF. CDR3 sequence (DNA): TGCGCCAGCAGCCGGGACACGAGTAATGAAAAACTGTTTTTT.